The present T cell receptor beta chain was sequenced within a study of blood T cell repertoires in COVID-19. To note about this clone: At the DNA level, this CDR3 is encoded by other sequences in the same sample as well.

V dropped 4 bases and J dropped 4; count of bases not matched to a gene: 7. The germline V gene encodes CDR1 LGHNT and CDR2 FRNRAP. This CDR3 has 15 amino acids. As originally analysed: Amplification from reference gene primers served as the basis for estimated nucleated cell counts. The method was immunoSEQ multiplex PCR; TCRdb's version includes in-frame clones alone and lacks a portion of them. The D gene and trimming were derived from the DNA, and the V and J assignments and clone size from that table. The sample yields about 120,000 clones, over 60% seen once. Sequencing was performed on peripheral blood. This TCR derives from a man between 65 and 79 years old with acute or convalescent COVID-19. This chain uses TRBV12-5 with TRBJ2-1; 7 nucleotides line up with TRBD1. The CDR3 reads CASGSSRDSYNEQFF. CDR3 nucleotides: TGTGCTAGTGGTTCTTCCCGGGACAGTTACAATGAGCAGTTCTTC.